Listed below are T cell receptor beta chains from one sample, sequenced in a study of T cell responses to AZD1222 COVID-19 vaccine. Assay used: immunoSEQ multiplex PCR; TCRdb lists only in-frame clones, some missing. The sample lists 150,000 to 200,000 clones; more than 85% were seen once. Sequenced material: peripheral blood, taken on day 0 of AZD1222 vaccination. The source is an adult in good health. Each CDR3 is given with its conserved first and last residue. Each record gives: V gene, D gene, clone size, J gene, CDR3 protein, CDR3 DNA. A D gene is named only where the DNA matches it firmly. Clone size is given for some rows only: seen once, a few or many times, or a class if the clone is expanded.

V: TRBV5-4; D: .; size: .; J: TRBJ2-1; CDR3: CASSLERLPLNEQFF; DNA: TGTGCCAGCAGCTTGGAGCGCCTACCCCTGAATGAGCAGTTCTTC
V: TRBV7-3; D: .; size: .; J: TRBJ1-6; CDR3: CASSLSSANSPLHF; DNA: TGTGCCAGCAGCCTCTCGTCGGCTAATTCACCCCTCCACTTT
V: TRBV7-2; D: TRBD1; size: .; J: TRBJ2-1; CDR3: CASSLLGQGAAYNEQFF; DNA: TGTGCCAGCAGCTTACTGGGGCAGGGGGCTGCATACAATGAGCAGTTCTTC
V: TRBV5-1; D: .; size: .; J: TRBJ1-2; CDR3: CASSLTTPGPRTF; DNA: TGCGCCAGCAGCTTGACTACTCCGGGACCCAGGACCTTC
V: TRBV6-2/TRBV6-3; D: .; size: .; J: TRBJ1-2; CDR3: CASSLLRGDGYTF; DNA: TGTGCCAGCAGCCTCCTTAGGGGAGATGGCTACACCTTC
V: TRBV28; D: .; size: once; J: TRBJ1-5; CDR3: CASSDGYNQPQHF; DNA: TGTGCCAGTTCTGACGGTTACAATCAGCCCCAGCATTTT
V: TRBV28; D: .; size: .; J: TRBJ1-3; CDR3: CASSLFGNTIYF; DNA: TGTGCCAGCAGTTTATTTGGAAACACCATATATTTT
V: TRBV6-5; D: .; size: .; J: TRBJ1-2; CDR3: CASSRTAQGSGYTF; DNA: TGTGCCAGCAGTCGAACAGCGCAGGGTTCTGGCTACACCTTC
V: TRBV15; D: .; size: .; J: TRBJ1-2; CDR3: CATSTGQPTNYGYTF; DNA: TGTGCCACCAGCACCGGACAGCCAACTAACTATGGCTACACCTTC
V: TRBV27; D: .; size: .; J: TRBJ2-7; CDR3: CASSTWRDSSYEQYF; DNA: TGTGCCAGCAGTACATGGAGGGACTCCTCCTACGAGCAGTACTTC
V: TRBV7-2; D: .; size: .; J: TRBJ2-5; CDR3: CASSFRSETQYF; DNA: TGTGCCAGCAGCTTTCGTTCCGAGACCCAGTACTTC
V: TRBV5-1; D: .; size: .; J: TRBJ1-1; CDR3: CASSLNGGLNTEAFF; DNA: TGCGCCAGCAGCTTGAACGGGGGCCTTAACACTGAAGCTTTCTTT
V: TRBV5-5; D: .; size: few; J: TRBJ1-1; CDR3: CASSLGWNTEAFF; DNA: TGTGCCAGCAGCTTGGGGTGGAACACTGAAGCTTTCTTT
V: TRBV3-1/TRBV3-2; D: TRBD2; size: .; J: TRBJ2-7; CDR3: CASSQVGDGSGTYEQYF; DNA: TGTGCCAGCAGCCAAGTGGGAGATGGTAGCGGGACGTACGAGCAGTACTTC
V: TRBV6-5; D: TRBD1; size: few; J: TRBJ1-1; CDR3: CASSPYRGREAFF; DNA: TGTGCCAGCAGTCCGTACAGGGGGCGGGAAGCTTTCTTT
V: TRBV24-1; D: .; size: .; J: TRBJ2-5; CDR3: CATSPGRRGRAEDQETQYF; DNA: TGTGCCACCAGTCCCGGTCGTCGGGGTCGTGCGGAGGATCAAGAGACCCAGTACTTC
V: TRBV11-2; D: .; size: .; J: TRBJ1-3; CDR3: CASSFPGTGNTIYF; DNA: TGTGCCAGCAGCTTTCCGGGAACTGGAAACACCATATATTTT
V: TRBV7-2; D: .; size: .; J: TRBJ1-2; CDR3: CASSKDRGYTF; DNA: TGTGCCAGCAGCAAGGACCGGGGCTACACCTTC
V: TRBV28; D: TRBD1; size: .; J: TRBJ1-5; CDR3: CASSPTGELGQPQHF; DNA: TGTGCCAGCAGTCCGACAGGGGAATTAGGTCAGCCCCAGCATTTT
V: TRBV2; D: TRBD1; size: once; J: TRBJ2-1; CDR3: CASRDRDRASSNEQFF; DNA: TGTGCCAGCAGAGACCGGGACAGGGCGTCTAGCAATGAGCAGTTCTTC
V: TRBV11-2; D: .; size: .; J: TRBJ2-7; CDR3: CASSSIQGPNGQYF; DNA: TGTGCCAGCAGCTCTATCCAAGGGCCTAATGGGCAGTACTTC
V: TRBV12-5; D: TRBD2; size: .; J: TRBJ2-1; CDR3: CASGPPTTPGGRSYNEQFF; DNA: TGTGCTAGTGGTCCGCCGACCACCCCGGGAGGTCGCTCCTACAATGAGCAGTTCTTC
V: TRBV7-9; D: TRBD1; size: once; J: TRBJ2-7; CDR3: CASSLVVDRQGAYEQYF; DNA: TGTGCCAGCAGCTTAGTAGTGGACCGACAGGGGGCCTACGAGCAGTACTTC
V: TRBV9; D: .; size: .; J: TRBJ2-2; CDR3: CASSVGQNTGELFF; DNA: TGTGCCAGCAGCGTAGGACAAAACACCGGGGAGCTGTTTTTT
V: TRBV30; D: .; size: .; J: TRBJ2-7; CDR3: CAWSVGSGDYEQYF; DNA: TGTGCCTGGAGTGTAGGTTCAGGGGACTACGAGCAGTACTTC
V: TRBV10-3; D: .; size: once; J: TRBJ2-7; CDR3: CAISVGSTEQYF; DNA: TGTGCCATCAGTGTCGGGAGTACCGAGCAGTACTTC
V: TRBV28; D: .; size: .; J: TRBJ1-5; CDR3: CASSLGTRAQPQHF; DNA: TGTGCCAGCAGTTTAGGGACAAGGGCCCAGCCCCAGCATTTT
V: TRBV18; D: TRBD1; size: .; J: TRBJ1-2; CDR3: CASSPPWTGGRDYGYTF; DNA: TGTGCCAGCTCACCGCCCTGGACAGGGGGCAGAGACTATGGCTACACCTTC
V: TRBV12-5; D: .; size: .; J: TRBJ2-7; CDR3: CASGPSLTGYEQYF; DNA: TGTGCTAGTGGTCCGTCCCTGACCGGCTACGAGCAGTACTTC
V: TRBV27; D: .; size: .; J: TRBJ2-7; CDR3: CASRPLRSSYEQYF; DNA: TGTGCCAGCAGGCCTCTTAGGAGCTCCTACGAGCAGTACTTC
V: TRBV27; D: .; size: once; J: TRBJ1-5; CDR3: CASSFGGQPQHF; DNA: TGTGCCAGCAGTTTCGGGGGGCAGCCCCAGCATTTT
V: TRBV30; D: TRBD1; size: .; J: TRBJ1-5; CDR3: CAWSATGEDQPQHF; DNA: TGTGCCTGGAGTGCCACAGGGGAGGATCAGCCCCAGCATTTT
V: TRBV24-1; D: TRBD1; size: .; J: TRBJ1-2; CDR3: CATSGGQGEYHGYTF; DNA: TGTGCCACCAGTGGCGGACAGGGAGAGTATCATGGCTACACCTTC
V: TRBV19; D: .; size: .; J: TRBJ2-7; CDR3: CASVDRTSYEQYF; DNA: TGTGCCAGTGTCGACAGGACCTCCTACGAGCAGTACTTC
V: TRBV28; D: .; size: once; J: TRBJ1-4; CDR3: CASSLDTPNEKLFF; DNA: TGTGCCAGCAGTTTAGACACGCCTAATGAAAAACTGTTTTTT
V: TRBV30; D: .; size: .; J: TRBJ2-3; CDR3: CAWSALLSTDTQYF; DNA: TGTGCCTGGAGTGCCCTCTTGAGCACAGATACGCAGTATTTT
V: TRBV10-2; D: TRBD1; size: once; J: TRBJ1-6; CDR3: CASSESRDSSYNSPLHF; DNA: TGCGCCAGCAGTGAGTCGAGGGACAGCTCCTATAATTCACCCCTCCACTTT
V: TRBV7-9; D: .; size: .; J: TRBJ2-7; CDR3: CASSLGHGQYF; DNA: TGTGCCAGCAGCTTAGGTCATGGGCAGTACTTC
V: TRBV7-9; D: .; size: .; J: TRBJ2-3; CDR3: CASRGGGLHTDTQYF; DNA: TGTGCCAGCAGGGGTGGCGGACTCCACACAGATACGCAGTATTTT
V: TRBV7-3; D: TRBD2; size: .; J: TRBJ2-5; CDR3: CASSFLAGGGETQYF; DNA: TGTGCCAGCAGCTTCCTAGCGGGAGGAGGAGAGACCCAGTACTTC
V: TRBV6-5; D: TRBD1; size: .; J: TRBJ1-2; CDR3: CASSYGGQSYGYTF; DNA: TGTGCCAGCAGTTACGGGGGACAGAGCTATGGCTACACCTTC
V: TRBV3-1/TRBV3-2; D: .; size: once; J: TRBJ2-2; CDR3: CASSQVRRNSDPGELFF; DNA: TGTGCCAGCAGCCAAGTAAGAAGAAATTCTGACCCCGGGGAGCTGTTTTTT
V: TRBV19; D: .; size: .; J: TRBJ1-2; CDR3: CASSIPVYGYTF; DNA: TGTGCCAGTAGTATACCCGTCTATGGCTACACCTTC